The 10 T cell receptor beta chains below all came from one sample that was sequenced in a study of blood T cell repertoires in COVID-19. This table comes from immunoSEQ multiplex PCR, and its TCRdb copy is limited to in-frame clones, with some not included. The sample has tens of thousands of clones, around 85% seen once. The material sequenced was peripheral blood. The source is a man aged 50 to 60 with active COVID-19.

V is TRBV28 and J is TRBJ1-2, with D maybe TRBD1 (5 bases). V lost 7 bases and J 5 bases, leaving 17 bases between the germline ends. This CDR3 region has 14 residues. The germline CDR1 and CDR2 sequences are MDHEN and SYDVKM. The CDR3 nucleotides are TGTGCCAGCACCTCGACAGTTCTAACGTATGGCTACACCTTC. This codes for CASTSTVLTYGYTF.

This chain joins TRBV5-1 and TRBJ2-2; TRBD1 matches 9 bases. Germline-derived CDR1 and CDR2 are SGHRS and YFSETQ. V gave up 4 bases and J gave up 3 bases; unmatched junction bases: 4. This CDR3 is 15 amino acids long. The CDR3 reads CASSPWTGDTGELFF. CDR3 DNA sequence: TGCGCCAGCAGCCCCTGGACAGGGGACACCGGGGAGCTGTTTTTT.

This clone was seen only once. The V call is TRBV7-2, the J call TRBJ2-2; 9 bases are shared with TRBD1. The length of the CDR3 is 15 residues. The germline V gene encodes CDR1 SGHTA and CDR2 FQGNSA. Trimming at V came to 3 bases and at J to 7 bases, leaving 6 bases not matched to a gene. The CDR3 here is CASSFRDRVIGELFF. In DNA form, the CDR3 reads TGTGCCAGCAGCTTCCGGGACAGGGTAATCGGGGAGCTGTTTTTT.

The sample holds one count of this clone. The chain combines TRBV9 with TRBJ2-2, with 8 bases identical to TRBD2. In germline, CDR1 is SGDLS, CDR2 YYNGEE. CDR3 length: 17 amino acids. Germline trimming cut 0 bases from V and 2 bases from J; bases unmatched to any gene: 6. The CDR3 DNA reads TGTGCCAGCAGCGTAGTGGGCAGCGGGAGCAACACCGGGGAGCTGTTTTTT. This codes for CASSVVGSGSNTGELFF. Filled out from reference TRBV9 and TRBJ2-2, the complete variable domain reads DSGVTQTPKHLITATGQRVTLRCSPRSGDLSVYWYQQSLDQGLQFLIQYYNGEERAKGNILERFSAQQFPDLHSELNLSSLELGDSALYFCASSVVGSGSNTGELFFGEGSRLTVL.

The CDR3: CAISEAPDSYEQYF. CDR3 coding DNA: TGTGCCATCAGTGAGGCCCCGGACAGTTACGAGCAGTACTTC. The V and J genes are TRBV10-3 and TRBJ2-7, with D possibly matching TRBD1 (6 bases). Germline V gene data show CDR1 as ENHRY and CDR2 as SYGVKD. Trimming shortened V by 2 bases and J by 4 bases, and 12 bases separated the two germline ends. CDR3 length equals 14 residues.

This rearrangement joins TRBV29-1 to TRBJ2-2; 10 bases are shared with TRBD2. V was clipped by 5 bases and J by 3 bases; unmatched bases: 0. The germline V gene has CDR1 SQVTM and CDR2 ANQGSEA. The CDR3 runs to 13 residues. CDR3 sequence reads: CSVLAGDTGELFF. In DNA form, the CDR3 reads TGCAGCGTTCTAGCGGGAGACACCGGGGAGCTGTTTTTT.

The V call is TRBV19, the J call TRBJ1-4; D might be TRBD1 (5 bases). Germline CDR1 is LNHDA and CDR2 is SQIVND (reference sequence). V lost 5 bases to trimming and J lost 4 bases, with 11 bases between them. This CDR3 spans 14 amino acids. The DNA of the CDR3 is TGTGCCAGTAGTCGCAGGGAACTTAATGAAAAACTGTTTTTT. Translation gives CASSRRELNEKLFF.

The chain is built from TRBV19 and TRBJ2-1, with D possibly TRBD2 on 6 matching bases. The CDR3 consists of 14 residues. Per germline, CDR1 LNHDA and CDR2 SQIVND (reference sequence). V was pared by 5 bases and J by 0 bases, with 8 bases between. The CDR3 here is CASSGGDSYNEQFF. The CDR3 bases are TGTGCCAGTAGTGGCGGGGACTCCTACAATGAGCAGTTCTTC.

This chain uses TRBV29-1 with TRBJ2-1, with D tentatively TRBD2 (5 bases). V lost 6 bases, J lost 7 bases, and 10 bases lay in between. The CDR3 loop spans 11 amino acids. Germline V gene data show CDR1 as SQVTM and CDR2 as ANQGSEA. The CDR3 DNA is TGCAGCGTACGAGGGTCTAATGAGCAGTTCTTC. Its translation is CSVRGSNEQFF.

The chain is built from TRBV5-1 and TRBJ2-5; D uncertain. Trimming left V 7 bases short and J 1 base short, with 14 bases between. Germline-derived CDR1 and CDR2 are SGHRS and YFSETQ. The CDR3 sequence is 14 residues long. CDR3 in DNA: TGCGCCAGCCGACCAGCACAGCTCCAAGAGACCCAGTACTTC. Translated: CASRPAQLQETQYF.